The T cell receptor (beta chain) described here comes from a study of T cell responses to AZD1222 COVID-19 vaccine. This CDR3 is 13 amino acids long. The V end was cut by 0 bases, the J end by 5 bases, with 7 bases between. Profiled with immunoSEQ multiplex PCR; TCRdb holds only in-frame clones, not every one. The table shows around 190,000 clones, with just over 90% occurring only once. Sequencing used peripheral blood, obtained 28 days after the second AZD1222 dose. The chain uses TRBV12-3 or TRBV12-4 and TRBJ1-2; D is unresolved. The TCR was taken from an adult who received the AZD1222 COVID-19 vaccine. CDR3 in DNA: TGTGCCAGCAGTTTAGCTCTGACGTATGGCTACACCTTC. It specifies CASSLALTYGYTF.